This TCR gamma chain was profiled in a study of Vδ1+ human thymocytes. RNA was extracted from the cells and then reverse transcribed. Multiplex PCR used pooled V-gene forward primers and a constant-region reverse primer to amplify CDR3s. TCRdb applied CATT to the multiplex PCR reads for clone calling. This table has 8,500 to 13,000 gamma-chain clones, about 40% appearing once. Study-wide findings and caveats: Highly polyclonal TRG and TRD repertoires with Gaussian CDR3 length distributions appeared in thymus. Thymic delta-chain repertoires held approximately 19% Vdelta2 sequences and few Vdelta3, despite high sort purity.

The ends lost 5 bases at V and 10 bases at J; junction bases unmatched: 14. The CDR3 is made up of 13 amino acids. From germline, CDR1 is VENAVY and CDR2 YDSYNSRV. This clone was counted a single time. Its antigen is not known. This TCR was recovered from a boy younger than two who had congenital heart surgery. The specimen was Vdelta1+ gamma-delta thymocytes from the thymus. Subset in this sample: FACS-sorted CD3+ TCRalphabeta- TCRVdelta1+ TCRVdelta2- thymocytes. This sequence joins TRGV8 and TRGJ1 or TRGJ2. Matching the DNA to germline supplied the J gene, which TCRdb does not give. The CDR3 sequence: CATWGSRLYKKLF. As DNA, the CDR3 is TGTGCCACCTGGGGATCTCGACTCTACAAGAAACTCTTT.